The clone carrying this T cell receptor beta chain was seen a handful of times. Its antigen remains unidentified. Measured with immunoSEQ multiplex PCR; TCRdb has only the in-frame clones, and not every one. Of 60,000 to 75,000 clones listed, roughly 88% are singletons. These data come from a study of T cell responses to AZD1222 COVID-19 vaccine. Broader study findings: Epitopes outside B.1.351 and B.1.1.7 mutated regions reportedly drew nearly half of spike TCRs. Clonal diversity was possibly underestimated; the donors were predominantly white British and more often female.

Trimming at V came to 0 bases and at J to 5 bases, leaving 13 bases not matched to a gene. Germline lookup yields CDR1 SGHNT and CDR2 YYREEE (reference sequence). The CDR3 has 17 residues. This receptor was obtained from an adult in good health. The rearrangement links TRBV5-4 to TRBJ1-2, with 7 bases identical to TRBD1. The source material was peripheral blood, sampled on day 0 of AZD1222 vaccination. This CDR3 reads CASSLGGQTGVAYGYTF. CDR3 coding DNA: TGTGCCAGCAGCTTGGGGGGGCAAACAGGGGTCGCTTATGGCTACACCTTC.